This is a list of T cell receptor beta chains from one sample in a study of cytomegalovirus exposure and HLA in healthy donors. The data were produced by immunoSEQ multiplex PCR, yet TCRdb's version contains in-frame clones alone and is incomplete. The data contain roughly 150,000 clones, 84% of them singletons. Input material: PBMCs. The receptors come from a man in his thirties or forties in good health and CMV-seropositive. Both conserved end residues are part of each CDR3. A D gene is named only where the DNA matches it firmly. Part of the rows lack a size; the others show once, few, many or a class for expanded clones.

TGTGCCAGCAGCCGGACAGGGTCCACTGAAGCTTTCTTT	CASSRTGSTEAFF	TRBV7-9	TRBJ1-1	TRBD1	many
TGTGCCAGCAGCCAGACCGGACAGGGGGAAGATGAAAAACTGTTTTTT	CASSQTGQGEDEKLFF	TRBV4-2	TRBJ1-4	TRBD1	few
TGTGCCAGCAGTCCGGGACAGGGGGTGGATGGCTACACCTTC	CASSPGQGVDGYTF	TRBV28	TRBJ1-2	TRBD1	.
TGTGCCAGCAGCTTTCTAGCGGGAGAAGAGGCAAATGAGCAGTTCTTC	CASSFLAGEEANEQFF	TRBV7-6	TRBJ2-1	TRBD2	.
TGTGCCAGCAGTCCGGGGGGCCACAATGAGCAGTTCTTC	CASSPGGHNEQFF	TRBV6-5	TRBJ2-1	.	.
TGTGCCAGCAGCCCAGGGGGCGCAGAGACCCAGTACTTC	CASSPGGAETQYF	TRBV11-3	TRBJ2-5	TRBD1	many
TGTGCCAGTAGTCTATGGACAAGGGGGTCTGAAGCTTTCTTT	CASSLWTRGSEAFF	TRBV19	TRBJ1-1	.	.
TGCAGCGCCTTACTACAGGGAACTACAGATACGCAGTATTTT	CSALLQGTTDTQYF	TRBV29-1	TRBJ2-3	.	.
TGCGCCAGCAGCCAAGCTCGGGAGGATTATGGCTACACCTTC	CASSQAREDYGYTF	TRBV4-3	TRBJ1-2	.	few
TGCGCCGCTTGTCAAGTGAGGGAGACCCAGTACTTC	CAACQVRETQYF	TRBV10-1	TRBJ2-5	.	.
TGTGCCAGCAGCGTAGTAGGAGGGACTAGCTCGGGTGAGCAGTTCTTC	CASSVVGGTSSGEQFF	TRBV9	TRBJ2-1	TRBD2	.
TGTGCCAGCAGCACGGACTGGGCCAAAAACATTCAGTACTTC	CASSTDWAKNIQYF	TRBV9	TRBJ2-4	.	once
TGCGCCAGCAGCCCTATCGGGGGGGCCCTCTACGAGCAGTACTTC	CASSPIGGALYEQYF	TRBV4-1	TRBJ2-7	TRBD2	.
TGTGCCAGCAGCTTGGGTCAGGGCCTAGGATCACCCCTCCACTTT	CASSLGQGLGSPLHF	TRBV5-6	TRBJ1-6	.	.
TGTGCCAGCAGCCCCCTCCGGGGTCGGGGAAACACCATATATTTT	CASSPLRGRGNTIYF	TRBV7-2	TRBJ1-3	.	.
TGTGCCAGTAGTATAGATCCAAGCGGGAGGAACACCGGGGAGCTGTTTTTT	CASSIDPSGRNTGELFF	TRBV19	TRBJ2-2	TRBD2	.
TGTGCCAGCAGTTTATCGGGAGGGTATGAAAAACTGTTTTTT	CASSLSGGYEKLFF	TRBV27	TRBJ1-4	.	.
TGTGCCAGCAGCCTCTACCTAGCGGGAAGAGCAGTATACGAGCAGTACTTC	CASSLYLAGRAVYEQYF	TRBV5-6	TRBJ2-7	TRBD2	.
TGTGCCATCACCTCCGGACAGAGCACCGGGGAGCTGTTTTTT	CAITSGQSTGELFF	TRBV10-3	TRBJ2-2	.	.
TGTGCCAGCACCTATGCTGACAGCTCCTACGAGCAGTACTTC	CASTYADSSYEQYF	TRBV5-6	TRBJ2-7	.	.
TGTGCCAGCAGTTTACCCGGGGTCAGCACAGATACGCAGTATTTT	CASSLPGVSTDTQYF	TRBV28	TRBJ2-3	.	.
TGTGCCAGCAGATCCCCGACAGGGGTTGAGCAGTACTTC	CASRSPTGVEQYF	TRBV6-5	TRBJ2-7	TRBD1	.